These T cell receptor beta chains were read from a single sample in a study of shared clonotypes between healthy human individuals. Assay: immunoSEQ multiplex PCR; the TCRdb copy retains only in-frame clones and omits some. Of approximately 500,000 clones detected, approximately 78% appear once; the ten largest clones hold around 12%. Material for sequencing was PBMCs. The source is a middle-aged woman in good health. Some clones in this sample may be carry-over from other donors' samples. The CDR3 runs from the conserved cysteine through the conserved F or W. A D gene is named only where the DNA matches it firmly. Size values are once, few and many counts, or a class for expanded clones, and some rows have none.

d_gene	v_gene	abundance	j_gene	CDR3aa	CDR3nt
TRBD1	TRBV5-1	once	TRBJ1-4	CASSLGDSQLNEKLFF	TGCGCCAGCAGCTTGGGGGACAGCCAACTAAATGAAAAACTGTTTTTT
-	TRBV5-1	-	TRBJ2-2	CASSPGSGSGELFF	TGCGCCAGCAGCCCCGGTTCTGGGTCCGGGGAGCTGTTTTTT
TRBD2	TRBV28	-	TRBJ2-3	CASSMTSGSFLDTQYF	TGTGCCAGCAGTATGACTAGCGGGAGTTTCCTAGATACGCAGTATTTT
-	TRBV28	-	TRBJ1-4	CASRPRGGRLKLFF	TGTGCCAGCAGACCCCGGGGGGGTAGGTTAAAACTGTTTTTT
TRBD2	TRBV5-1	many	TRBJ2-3	CASSPRRLAGGTDTQYF	TGCGCCAGCAGCCCAAGGCGTCTAGCGGGTGGCACAGATACGCAGTATTTT
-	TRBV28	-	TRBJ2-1	CASSLGYSEQFF	TGTGCCAGCAGTTTAGGATACAGTGAGCAGTTCTTC
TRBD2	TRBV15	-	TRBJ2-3	CATSRVRGEADTRYF	TGTGCCACCAGCAGAGTTCGGGGGGAGGCAGATACACGGTATTTT
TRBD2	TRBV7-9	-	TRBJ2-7	CASSPSGSDLYEQYF	TGTGCCAGCAGCCCTAGCGGGAGCGACCTCTACGAGCAGTACTTC
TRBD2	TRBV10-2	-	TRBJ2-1	CASREIAGRSYNEQFF	TGCGCCAGCAGAGAAATAGCGGGTCGCTCCTACAATGAGCAGTTCTTC
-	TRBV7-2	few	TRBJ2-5	CASSYTGETQYF	TGTGCCAGCAGCTATACCGGCGAGACCCAGTACTTC
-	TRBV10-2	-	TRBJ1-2	CASSESGPKTNYGYTF	TGCGCCAGCAGTGAGTCGGGGCCTAAGACTAACTATGGCTACACCTTC
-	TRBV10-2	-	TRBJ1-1	CASGDPEAFF	TGCGCCAGCGGAGATCCTGAAGCTTTCTTT
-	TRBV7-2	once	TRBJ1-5	CASSLVGDSNQPQHF	TGTGCCAGCAGCTTAGTGGGTGACAGCAATCAGCCCCAGCATTTT
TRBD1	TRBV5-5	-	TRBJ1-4	CASSFGRGNEKLFF	TGTGCCAGCAGCTTCGGCAGGGGGAATGAAAAACTGTTTTTT
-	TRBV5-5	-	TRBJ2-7	CASSLRGRPIDEQYF	TGTGCCAGCAGCTTGCGGGGCCGTCCTATAGACGAGCAGTACTTC
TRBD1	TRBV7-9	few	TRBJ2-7	CASSPYRGEQYF	TGTGCCAGCAGCCCTTACAGGGGCGAGCAGTACTTC
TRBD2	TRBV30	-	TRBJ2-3	CAWRGTSGYTDTQYF	TGTGCCTGGAGGGGAACTAGCGGTTACACAGATACGCAGTATTTT
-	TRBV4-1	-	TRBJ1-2	CASSQPRSLGYTF	TGCGCCAGCAGCCAACCGCGTTCTCTTGGCTACACCTTC
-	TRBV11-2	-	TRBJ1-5	CASSLGSNQPQHF	TGTGCCAGCAGCTTAGGAAGCAATCAGCCCCAGCATTTT
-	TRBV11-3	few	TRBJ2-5	CASSLGSETQYF	TGTGCCAGCAGCTTAGGTTCAGAGACCCAGTACTTC
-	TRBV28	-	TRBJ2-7	CASRRAEGSSYEQYF	TGTGCCAGCAGGAGGGCCGAGGGGAGCTCCTACGAGCAGTACTTC
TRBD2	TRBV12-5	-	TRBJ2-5	CASGQGLAAQETQYF	TGTGCTAGTGGTCAAGGACTAGCGGCCCAAGAGACCCAGTACTTC
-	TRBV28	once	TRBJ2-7	CASWTPPRYEQYF	TGTGCCAGCTGGACGCCCCCTAGGTACGAGCAGTACTTC
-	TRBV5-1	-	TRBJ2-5	CASSFGQGQETQYF	TGCGCCAGCAGCTTCGGTCAGGGGCAAGAGACCCAGTACTTC
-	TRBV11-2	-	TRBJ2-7	CASSLDFPAEQYF	TGTGCCAGCAGCTTAGATTTCCCGGCGGAGCAGTACTTC
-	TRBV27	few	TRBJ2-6	CASRPGHSSGANVLTF	TGTGCCAGCAGGCCGGGACATAGCTCTGGGGCCAACGTCCTGACTTTC
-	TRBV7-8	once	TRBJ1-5	CASSQGYSNQPQHF	TGTGCCAGCAGCCAGGGTTACTCCAATCAGCCCCAGCATTTT
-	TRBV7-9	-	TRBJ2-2	CASSFRLSRNTGELFF	TGTGCCAGCAGCTTCCGTTTAAGCAGGAACACCGGGGAGCTGTTTTTT
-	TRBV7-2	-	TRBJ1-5	CASSLIQSGQPQHF	TGTGCCAGCAGCTTAATCCAATCGGGGCAGCCCCAGCATTTT
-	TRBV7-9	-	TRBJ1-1	CASSFSTGFAEAFF	TGTGCCAGCAGCTTCTCGACAGGCTTTGCTGAAGCTTTCTTT
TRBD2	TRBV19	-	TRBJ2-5	CASSRTSFNQETQYF	TGTGCCAGTAGCAGGACTAGTTTTAACCAAGAGACCCAGTACTTC
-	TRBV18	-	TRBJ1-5	CASSPMVGGNQPQHF	TGTGCCAGCTCACCGATGGTTGGCGGCAATCAGCCCCAGCATTTT
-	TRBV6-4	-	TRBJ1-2	CASSKEPTAGGYTF	TGTGCCAGCAGCAAGGAGCCGACAGCGGGTGGCTACACCTTC
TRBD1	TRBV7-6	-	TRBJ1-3	CASSLAGTVTGNTIYF	TGTGCCAGCAGCTTAGCGGGGACAGTCACTGGAAACACCATATATTTT
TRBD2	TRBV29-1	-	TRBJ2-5	CSVDGLAGGPQTQYF	TGCAGCGTTGATGGTCTAGCGGGAGGGCCTCAGACCCAGTACTTC
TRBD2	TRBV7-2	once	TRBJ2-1	CASSLGLAGGHYNEQFF	TGTGCCAGCAGCCTCGGACTAGCGGGAGGACACTACAATGAGCAGTTCTTC
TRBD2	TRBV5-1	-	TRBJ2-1	CASSPTLAGLINEQFF	TGCGCCAGCAGCCCCACCCTAGCGGGGCTTATCAATGAGCAGTTCTTC
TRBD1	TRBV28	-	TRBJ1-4	CASRPTGGREKLFF	TGTGCCAGCAGACCGACAGGGGGCCGGGAAAAACTGTTTTTT
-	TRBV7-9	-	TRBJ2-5	CASSYAETQYF	TGTGCCAGCAGCTACGCGGAGACCCAGTACTTC
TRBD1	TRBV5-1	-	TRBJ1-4	CASSLWVGTGHEKLFF	TGCGCCAGCAGCTTGTGGGTGGGGACAGGGCATGAAAAACTGTTTTTT
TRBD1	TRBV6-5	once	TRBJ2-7	CASSYPGQGYEQYF	TGTGCCAGCAGTTATCCGGGACAGGGCTACGAGCAGTACTTC
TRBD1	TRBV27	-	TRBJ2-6	CASGTGDSGANVLTF	TGTGCCAGCGGGACAGGCGACTCTGGGGCCAACGTCCTGACTTTC
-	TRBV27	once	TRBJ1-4	CASSQGYATNEKLFF	TGTGCCAGCAGCCAGGGGTATGCAACTAATGAAAAACTGTTTTTT
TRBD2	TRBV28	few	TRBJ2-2	CASSLSASGRATGELFF	TGTGCCAGCAGTTTATCGGCTAGCGGGAGGGCCACCGGGGAGCTGTTTTTT